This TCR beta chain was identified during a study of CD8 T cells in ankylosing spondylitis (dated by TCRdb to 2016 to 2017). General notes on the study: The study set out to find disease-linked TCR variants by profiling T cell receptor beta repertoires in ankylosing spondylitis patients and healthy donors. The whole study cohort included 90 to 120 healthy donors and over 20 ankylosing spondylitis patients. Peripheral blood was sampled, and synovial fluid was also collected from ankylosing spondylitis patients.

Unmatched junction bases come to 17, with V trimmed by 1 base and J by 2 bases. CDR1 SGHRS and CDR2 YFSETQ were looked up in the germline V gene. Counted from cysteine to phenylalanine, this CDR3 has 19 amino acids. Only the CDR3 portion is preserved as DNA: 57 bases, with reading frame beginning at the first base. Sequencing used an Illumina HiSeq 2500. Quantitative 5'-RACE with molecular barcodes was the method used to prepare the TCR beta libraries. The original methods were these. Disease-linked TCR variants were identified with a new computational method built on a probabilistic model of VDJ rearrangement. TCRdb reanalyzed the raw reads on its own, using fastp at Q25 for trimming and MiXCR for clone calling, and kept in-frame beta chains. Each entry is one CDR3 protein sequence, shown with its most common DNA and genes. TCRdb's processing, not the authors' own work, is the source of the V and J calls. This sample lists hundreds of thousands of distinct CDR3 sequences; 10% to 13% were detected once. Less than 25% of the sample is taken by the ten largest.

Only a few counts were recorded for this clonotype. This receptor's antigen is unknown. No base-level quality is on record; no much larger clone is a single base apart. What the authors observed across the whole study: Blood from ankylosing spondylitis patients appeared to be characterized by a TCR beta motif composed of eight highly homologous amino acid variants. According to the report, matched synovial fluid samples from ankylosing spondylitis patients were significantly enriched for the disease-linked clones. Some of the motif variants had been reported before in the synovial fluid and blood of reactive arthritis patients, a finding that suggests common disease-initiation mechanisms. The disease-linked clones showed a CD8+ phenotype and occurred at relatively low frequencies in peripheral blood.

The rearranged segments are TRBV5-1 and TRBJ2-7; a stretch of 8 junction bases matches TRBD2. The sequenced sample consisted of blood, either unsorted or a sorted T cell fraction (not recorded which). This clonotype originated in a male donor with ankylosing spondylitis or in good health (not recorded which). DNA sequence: TGCGCCAGCAGCTTGTCTCCCACAGGGCCGGGACTAGTTCCCTACGAGCAGTACTTC. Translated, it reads CASSLSPTGPGLVPYEQYF. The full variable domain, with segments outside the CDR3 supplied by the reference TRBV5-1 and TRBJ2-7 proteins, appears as KAGVTQTPRYLIKTRGQQVTLSCSPISGHRSVSWYQQTPGQGLQFLFEYFSETQRNKGNFPGRFSGRQFSNSRSEMNVSTLELGDSALYLCASSLSPTGPGLVPYEQYFGPGTRLTVT.